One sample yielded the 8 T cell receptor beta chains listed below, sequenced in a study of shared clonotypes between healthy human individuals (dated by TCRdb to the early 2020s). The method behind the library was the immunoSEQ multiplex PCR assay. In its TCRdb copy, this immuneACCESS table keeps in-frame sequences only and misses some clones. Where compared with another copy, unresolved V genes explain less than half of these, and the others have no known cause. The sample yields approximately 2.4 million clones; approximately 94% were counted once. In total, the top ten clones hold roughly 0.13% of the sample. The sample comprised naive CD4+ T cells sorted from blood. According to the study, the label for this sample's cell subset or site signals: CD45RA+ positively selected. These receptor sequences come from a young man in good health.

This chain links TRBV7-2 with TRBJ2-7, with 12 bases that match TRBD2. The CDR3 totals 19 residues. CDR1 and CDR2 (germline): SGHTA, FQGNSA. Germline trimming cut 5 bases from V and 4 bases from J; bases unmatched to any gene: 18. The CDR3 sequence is CASSPGLAGQLLSKYEQYF. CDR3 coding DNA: TGTGCCAGCAGCCCCGGACTAGCGGGACAACTCCTTTCGAAATACGAGCAGTACTTC.

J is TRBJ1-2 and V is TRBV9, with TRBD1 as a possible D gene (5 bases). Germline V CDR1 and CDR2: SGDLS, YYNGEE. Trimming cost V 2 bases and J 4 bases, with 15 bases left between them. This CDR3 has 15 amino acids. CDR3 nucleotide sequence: TGTGCCAGCAGCGTTTCCACAGGAAGTAGCTATGGCTACACCTTC. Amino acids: CASSVSTGSSYGYTF.

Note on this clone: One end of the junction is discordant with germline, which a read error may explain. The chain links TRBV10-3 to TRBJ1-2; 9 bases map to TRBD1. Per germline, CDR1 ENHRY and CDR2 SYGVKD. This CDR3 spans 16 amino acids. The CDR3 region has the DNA TGTGCCAGCAGTTACTCCTACCCGTGGACAGGGGTTGGCTACACCTTC. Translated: CASSYSYPWTGVGYTF.

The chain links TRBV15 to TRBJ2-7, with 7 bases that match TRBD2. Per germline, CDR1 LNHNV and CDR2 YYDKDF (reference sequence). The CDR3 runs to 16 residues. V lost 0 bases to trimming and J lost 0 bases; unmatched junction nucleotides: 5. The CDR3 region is CATSREEWEGSYEQYF. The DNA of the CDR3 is TGTGCCACCAGCAGAGAGGAGTGGGAGGGCTCCTACGAGCAGTACTTC.

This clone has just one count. CDR3 nucleotides: TGTGCCAGCAGCTTTCAGGGCCTTTACAATGAGCAGTTCTTC. Translated: CASSFQGLYNEQFF. The chain recombines TRBV11-3 with TRBJ2-1; D is possibly TRBD1 (5 bases). CDR3 size: 14 residues. V gave up 3 bases and J gave up 4 bases, with 10 bases separating them. Germline V CDR1 and CDR2: SGHNT, YENEEA.

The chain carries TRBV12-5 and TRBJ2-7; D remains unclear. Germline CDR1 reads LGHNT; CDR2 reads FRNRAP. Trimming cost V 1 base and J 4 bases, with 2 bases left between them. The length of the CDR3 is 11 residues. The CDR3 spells CASGLEYEQYF. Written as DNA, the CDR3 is TGTGCTAGTGGTTTGGAATACGAGCAGTACTTC.

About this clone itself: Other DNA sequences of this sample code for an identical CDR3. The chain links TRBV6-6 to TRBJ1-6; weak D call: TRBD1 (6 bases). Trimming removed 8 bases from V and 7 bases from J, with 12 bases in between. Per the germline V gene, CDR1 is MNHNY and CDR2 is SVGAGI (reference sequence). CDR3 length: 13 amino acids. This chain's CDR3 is CASLGQGNSPLHF. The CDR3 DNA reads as TGTGCCAGCCTCGGGCAGGGGAATTCACCCCTCCACTTT.

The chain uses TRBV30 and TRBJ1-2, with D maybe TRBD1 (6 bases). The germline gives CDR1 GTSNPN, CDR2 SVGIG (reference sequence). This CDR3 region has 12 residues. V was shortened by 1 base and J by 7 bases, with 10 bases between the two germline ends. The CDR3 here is CAWSASQGGYTF. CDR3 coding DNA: TGTGCCTGGAGTGCCTCACAGGGTGGCTACACCTTC.